The 23 T cell receptor beta chains below come from one sample, sequenced in a study of sequential checkpoint blockade in melanoma. Clones were sequenced by immunoSEQ multiplex PCR, and TCRdb holds only the in-frame ones, with some missing. The table shows several thousand clones, with about a third occurring only once. The treatment here: randomized to nivolumab then ipilimumab (arm A) or the reverse (arm B). The specimen was tumor tissue (inferred from file names), collected from a patient given nivolumab and ipilimumab in sequence. These receptors were taken from a human donor with melanoma.

The chain carries TRBV5-1 and TRBJ2-3, with D tentatively TRBD2 (6 bases). Trimming pared 6 bases from V and 3 bases from J, leaving 14 bases between. Germline loops: CDR1 SGHRS, CDR2 YFSETQ. The CDR3 loop spans 14 amino acids. CDR3 DNA sequence: TGCGCCAGCACCACGGGAGCTGGGACAGATACGCAGTATTTT. This translates into CASTTGAGTDTQYF. The whole variable domain, filled in from reference TRBV5-1 and TRBJ2-3, reads KAGVTQTPRYLIKTRGQQVTLSCSPISGHRSVSWYQQTPGQGLQFLFEYFSETQRNKGNFPGRFSGRQFSNSRSEMNVSTLELGDSALYLCASTTGAGTDTQYFGPGTRLTVL.

The chain uses TRBV5-1 and TRBJ2-1, with D possibly called TRBD1 or TRBD2 (6 bases each). Germline values: CDR1 SGHRS, CDR2 YFSETQ. V lost 7 bases to trimming and J lost 7 bases, with 18 bases between them. There are 14 residues in the CDR3. CDR3 nucleotides: TGCGCCAGCGAGATATCGGGGGCTGGGAATGAGCAGTTCTTC. Its translation is CASEISGAGNEQFF.

V usage is TRBV29-1 and J usage is TRBJ2-5; D unresolved. Looked up from germline, CDR1 is SQVTM and CDR2 is ANQGSEA. Trimming removed 4 bases at V and 3 bases at J, with 12 bases between. This CDR3 has 13 residues. The chain's CDR3 is CSVGRPWEETQYF. CDR3 bases: TGCAGCGTTGGCCGGCCCTGGGAAGAGACCCAGTACTTC.

The chain joins TRBV7-7 to TRBJ2-7; 7 bases line up with TRBD2. The length of the CDR3 is 14 residues. With V trimmed by 5 bases and J by 7 bases, 11 bases remained unmatched. Germline V gives CDR1 SSHAT, CDR2 FNYEAQ (reference sequence). This chain's CDR3 is CASSRPGGHLEQYF. The CDR3 DNA sequence: TGTGCCAGCAGCCGCCCGGGAGGCCATCTAGAGCAGTACTTC.

This chain connects TRBV18 to TRBJ1-5; 8 bases are shared with TRBD1. V was clipped by 4 bases and J by 2 bases; unmatched bases: 1. Germline CDR1 is KGHSH and CDR2 is LQKENI. CDR3 length: 14 residues. Here the CDR3 DNA reads TGTGCCAGCTCACAGGACAGGGGCAATCAGCCCCAGCATTTT. Translated, it gives CASSQDRGNQPQHF.

V usage is TRBV4-1 and J usage is TRBJ2-1; 7 positions agree with TRBD2. This CDR3 comprises 17 residues. The J segment lost 13 bases and the V segment lost 2 bases, leaving 20 bases of the junction unmatched. CDR1 and CDR2 from the germline V gene are MGHRA and YSYEKL. The CDR3 protein is CASSQNPATQRGARQFF. CDR3 sequence (DNA): TGCGCCAGCAGCCAAAACCCAGCGACTCAGCGGGGAGCTCGACAGTTCTTC.

This clone has just a few counts. This chain joins TRBV2 and TRBJ1-5; D is ambiguous. Germline assignment: CDR1 SNHLY and CDR2 FYNNEI. The V end lost 1 base, the J end lost 6 bases, and 19 bases lay between the germline ends. The CDR3 extends over 17 amino acids. CDR3 DNA sequence: TGTGCCAGCAGTGAAGAGGCTCCGTGGGGTAATCGTCAGCCCCAGCATTTT. It specifies CASSEEAPWGNRQPQHF.

The chain couples TRBV25-1 to TRBJ1-2; D is possibly TRBD1 (6 bases). Trimming left V 8 bases short and J 2 bases short, with 12 bases between. Germline V lookup: CDR1 MGHDK, CDR2 SYGVNS. The CDR3 has 13 residues. This CDR3 reads CASAPQGNYGYTF. DNA for the CDR3: TGTGCCAGCGCCCCACAGGGCAACTATGGCTACACCTTC.

The J gene is TRBJ2-2, the V gene TRBV30; D possibly matches TRBD1 or TRBD2 (5 bases each). V was cut by 3 bases and J by 3 bases, with 20 bases left in between. Germline V gives CDR1 GTSNPN, CDR2 SVGIG (reference sequence). The length of the CDR3 is 17 residues. Here the CDR3 reads CAWRRGPRERDTGELFF. Written as DNA, the CDR3 is TGTGCCTGGAGACGGGGCCCCAGGGAAAGAGACACCGGGGAGCTGTTTTTT.

This clone was picked up a small number of times. The gene calls are TRBV5-1 and TRBJ1-1, with 10 nucleotides matching TRBD1. Germline loops: CDR1 SGHRS, CDR2 YFSETQ. There are 15 residues in the CDR3. V trimming: 4 bases; J trimming: 5 bases; junction bases outside the gene matches: 8. CDR3 nucleotide sequence: TGCGCCAGCAGCCAGGGGGGGACAGGGGTAACTGAAGCTTTCTTT. Its protein is CASSQGGTGVTEAFF.

The chain employs TRBV18 and TRBJ2-1; TRBD2 matches 11 bases. The CDR3 has 15 amino acids. The V segment lost 8 bases and the J segment 8 bases; nucleotides outside the gene matches: 11. Germline CDR1 is KGHSH and CDR2 is LQKENI. As DNA, the CDR3 is TGTGCCAGCCGAACTGTAGCGGGAGGGCTTGATGAGCAGTTCTTC. Translating gives CASRTVAGGLDEQFF.

This CDR3 is CASSYPGQGNYGYTF. Written as DNA, the CDR3 is TGTGCCAGCAGCTACCCGGGGCAGGGGAACTATGGCTACACCTTC. The V call is TRBV11-3, the J call TRBJ1-2; D may be TRBD1 (6 bases). The CDR3 sequence is 15 residues long. CDR1 and CDR2 from the germline V gene are SGHNT and YENEEA. Trimming pared 4 bases from V and 2 bases from J, leaving 14 bases between.

The V call is TRBV10-2, the J call TRBJ2-1; TRBD2 might be the D (6 bases). CDR3 length: 17 amino acids. Germline CDR1 WSHSY, CDR2 SAAADI. V gave up 2 bases and J gave up 7 bases, with 21 bases separating them. CDR3 in amino acids: CASSESSGGGPGNEQFF. CDR3 sequence (DNA): TGCGCCAGCAGTGAGAGTAGCGGAGGTGGGCCGGGAAATGAGCAGTTCTTC.

The rearrangement uses TRBV10-2 and TRBJ2-1, with a tentative D call TRBD1 (7 bases). CDR3 length: 14 amino acids. V was trimmed by 3 bases and J by 12 bases, leaving 18 bases between them. Germline V CDR1 and CDR2: WSHSY, SAAADI. CDR3 region: CASSEGSRGVRQFF. In nucleotides, the CDR3 is TGCGCCAGCAGTGAAGGTTCCAGGGGGGTAAGGCAGTTCTTC.

This clone was observed a few times. For the CDR3, the DNA is TGTGCCAGCAGCGTGAGCGGGACCACGAACACCGGGGAGCTGTTTTTT. Protein: CASSVSGTTNTGELFF. This chain uses TRBV9 with TRBJ2-2; 7 nucleotides align to TRBD2. Trimming removed 2 bases from V and 0 bases from J; junction bases left unmatched: 4. This CDR3 has 16 residues. Germline CDR1 SGDLS, CDR2 YYNGEE.

This clone was observed a handful of times. The gene calls are TRBV6-1 and TRBJ2-3, with 10 bases matching TRBD1. CDR1 and CDR2 (germline): MNHNS, SASEGT. The CDR3 runs to 13 residues. Trimming took 0 bases from V and 14 from J; bases not matched to a gene: 5. The CDR3 region is CASSEAPGQGSYF. CDR3 nucleotide sequence: TGTGCCAGCAGTGAAGCTCCGGGACAGGGGTCGTATTTT.

V is TRBV6-8 and J is TRBJ1-5, with 7 bases that match TRBD1. The CDR3 is 15 amino acids. V was clipped by 6 bases and J by 5 bases; unmatched bases: 10. In germline, CDR1 is MNHGY, CDR2 SAAAGT. The CDR3 DNA follows: TGTGCCAGCAGAGGAGGGGGCCGTTCCGATCAGCCCCAGCATTTT. Protein product: CASRGGGRSDQPQHF.

This clone has a handful of counts. The V gene is TRBV15, the J gene TRBJ1-1; D is undetermined. The CDR3 has 14 amino acids. Germline V CDR1 and CDR2: LNHNV, YYDKDF (reference sequence). Trimming pared 1 base from V and 3 bases from J, leaving 9 bases between. The CDR3 sequence: CATSRGIYDTEAFF. CDR3 DNA sequence: TGTGCCACCAGCAGAGGCATATATGACACTGAAGCTTTCTTT.

The V and J genes are TRBV6-8 and TRBJ1-1; D is perhaps TRBD1 (5 bases). Germline CDR1 and CDR2: MNHGY and SAAAGT. The V end lost 7 bases, the J end lost 0 bases, and 12 bases lay between the germline ends. The CDR3 covers 14 residues. CDR3 bases: TGTGCCAGCATGGGATCAGGGATGAACACTGAAGCTTTCTTT. It codes for CASMGSGMNTEAFF.

The rearrangement joins TRBV6-8 to TRBJ2-1; 9 nucleotides line up with TRBD2. The germline V gene has CDR1 MNHGY and CDR2 SAAAGT. V gave up 3 bases and J gave up 5 bases; unmatched junction bases: 17. This CDR3 is built from 19 residues. This CDR3 is CASSYQSSGTSYTHNEQFF. The CDR3 DNA is TGTGCCAGCAGTTATCAGTCTAGCGGGACCAGCTACACCCACAATGAGCAGTTCTTC.

This chain links TRBV18 with TRBJ2-2; TRBD1 aligns across 10 bases. The CDR3 spans 17 residues. V gave up 3 bases and J gave up 3 bases; unmatched junction bases: 7. CDR1 KGHSH and CDR2 LQKENI come from the germline V gene. The CDR3 DNA is TGTGCCAGCTCACCGAGGTTGGGGACAGGGGACACCGGGGAGCTGTTTTTT. Protein product: CASSPRLGTGDTGELFF.

In this sample, this clone turned up a few times. V is TRBV11-3 and J is TRBJ2-4, with D unclear. Germline lookup yields CDR1 SGHNT and CDR2 YENEEA. This CDR3 comprises 14 residues. V gave up 0 bases and J gave up 9 bases, with 12 bases separating them. The CDR3 here is CASSLEMGFGIQYF. The CDR3, as DNA: TGTGCCAGCAGCTTAGAGATGGGGTTCGGCATTCAGTACTTC.

The J gene is TRBJ2-3, the V gene TRBV30; either TRBD1 or TRBD2 may fit D (5 bases each). V was trimmed by 2 bases and J by 6 bases, leaving 9 bases between them. The CDR3 totals 12 residues. The germline CDR1 and CDR2 sequences are GTSNPN and SVGIG (reference sequence). The CDR3 protein is CAWSIEGDTQYF. The CDR3 coding sequence is TGTGCCTGGAGTATAGAGGGGGATACGCAGTATTTT.